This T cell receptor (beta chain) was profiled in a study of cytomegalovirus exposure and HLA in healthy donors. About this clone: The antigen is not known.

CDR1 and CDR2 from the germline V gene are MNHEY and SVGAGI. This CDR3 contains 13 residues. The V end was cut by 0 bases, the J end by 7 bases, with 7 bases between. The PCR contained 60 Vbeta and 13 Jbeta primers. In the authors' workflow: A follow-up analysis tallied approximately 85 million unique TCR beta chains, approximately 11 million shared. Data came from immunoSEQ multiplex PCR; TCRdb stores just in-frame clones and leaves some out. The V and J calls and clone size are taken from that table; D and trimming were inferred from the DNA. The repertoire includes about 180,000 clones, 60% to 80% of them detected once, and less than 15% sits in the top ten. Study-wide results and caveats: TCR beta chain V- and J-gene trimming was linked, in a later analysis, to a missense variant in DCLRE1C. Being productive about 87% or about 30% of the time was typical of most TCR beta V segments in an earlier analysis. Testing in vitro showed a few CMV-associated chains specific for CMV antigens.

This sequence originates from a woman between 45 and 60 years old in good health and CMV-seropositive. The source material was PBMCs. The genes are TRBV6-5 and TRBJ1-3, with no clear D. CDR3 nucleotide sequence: TGTGCCAGCAGTTACTCTACATTGAACACCATATATTTT. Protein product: CASSYSTLNTIYF.